The source of this TCR beta chain is a study of CD8 T cells in Susac syndrome. About the study: When their blood was taken, the Susac syndrome patients had either not yet had any therapy, were taking corticosteroids, or were taking intravenous immunoglobulin alone. Study-wide points: Acknowledgment was made by the study that its TCR sequencing and HLA analysis involved a relatively small number of individuals.

Notes on this clonotype: The antigen remains unidentified.

The RNA, about 0.45 to 1 ug, was put through reverse transcription using random hexamers. An immunoSEQ multiplex PCR generated amplified TCR beta CDR3 products spanning 54 Vbeta and 13 Jbeta. In TCRdb, the immunoSEQ multiplex PCR reads were re-called with MiXCR into one record per CDR3 protein. This table holds 150,000 to 200,000 distinct CDR3 sequences, 75% to 95% found once. This clonotype originated in a human donor with Susac syndrome. Sequencing was performed on CD4+ T cells from PBMCs.

CDR3 in DNA: TGCAGTGCTAGAGAGGTAGGGGTGGACTATGGCTACACCTTC. This encodes CSAREVGVDYGYTF. This chain connects TRBV20-1 to TRBJ1-2, with D possibly TRBD1 on 5 matching bases. Trimming took off 0 bases at V and 3 bases at J, with 11 bases between the two ends. The CDR3 consists of 14 residues. Germline CDR1 and CDR2: DFQATT and SNEGSKA (reference sequence).